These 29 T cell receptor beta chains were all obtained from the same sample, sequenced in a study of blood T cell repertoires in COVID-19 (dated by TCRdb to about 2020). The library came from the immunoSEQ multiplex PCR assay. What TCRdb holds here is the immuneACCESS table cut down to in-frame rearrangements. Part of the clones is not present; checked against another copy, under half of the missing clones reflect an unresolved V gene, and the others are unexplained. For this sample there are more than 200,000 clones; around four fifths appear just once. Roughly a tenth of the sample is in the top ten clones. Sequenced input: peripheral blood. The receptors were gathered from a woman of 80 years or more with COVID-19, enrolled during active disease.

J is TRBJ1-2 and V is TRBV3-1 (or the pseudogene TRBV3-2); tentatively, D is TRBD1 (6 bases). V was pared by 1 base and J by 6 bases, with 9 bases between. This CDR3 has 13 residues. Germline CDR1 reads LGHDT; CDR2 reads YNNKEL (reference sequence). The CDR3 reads CASSQAGAHGYTF. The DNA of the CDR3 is TGTGCCAGCAGCCAAGCAGGGGCCCATGGCTACACCTTC.

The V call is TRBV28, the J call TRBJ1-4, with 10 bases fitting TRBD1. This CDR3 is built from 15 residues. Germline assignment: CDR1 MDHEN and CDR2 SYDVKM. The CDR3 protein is CGTGTGVRGSEKLFF. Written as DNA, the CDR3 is TGTGGGACCGGGACAGGGGTCCGAGGTAGTGAAAAACTGTTTTTT.

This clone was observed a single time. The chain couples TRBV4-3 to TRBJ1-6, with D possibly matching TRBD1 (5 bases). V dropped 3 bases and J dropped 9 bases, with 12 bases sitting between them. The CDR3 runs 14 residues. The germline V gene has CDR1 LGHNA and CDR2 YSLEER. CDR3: CASSHQETVSPLHF. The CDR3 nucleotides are TGCGCCAGCAGCCACCAGGAGACAGTTTCACCCCTCCACTTT.

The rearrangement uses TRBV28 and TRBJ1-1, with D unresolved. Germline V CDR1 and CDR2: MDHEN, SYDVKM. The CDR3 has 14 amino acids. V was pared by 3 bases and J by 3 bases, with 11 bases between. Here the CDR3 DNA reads TGTGCCAGCAGTTTTCCCGGGATCGACACTGAAGCTTTCTTT. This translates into CASSFPGIDTEAFF.

The CDR3 region is CAWSIRQAGEQYF. Written as DNA, the CDR3 is TGTGCCTGGAGTATCCGACAGGCAGGTGAGCAGTACTTC. This chain links TRBV30 with TRBJ2-7; a weak D match, TRBD1 (6 bases). This CDR3 is built from 13 residues. The germline gives CDR1 GTSNPN, CDR2 SVGIG (reference sequence). Trimming took 2 bases from V and 7 from J, leaving 15 bases between them.

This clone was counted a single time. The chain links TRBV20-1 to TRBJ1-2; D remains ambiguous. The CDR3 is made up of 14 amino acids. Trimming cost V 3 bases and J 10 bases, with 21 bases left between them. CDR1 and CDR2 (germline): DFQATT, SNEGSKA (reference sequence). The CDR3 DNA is TGCAGTGCTAGTGGGCCCGTCCTCTTACAAGACTACACCTTC. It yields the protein CSASGPVLLQDYTF.

CDR3 region: CASSFAGVGANVLTF. The DNA of the CDR3 is TGTGCCAGCAGTTTTGCAGGGGTTGGGGCCAACGTCCTGACTTTC. The J gene is TRBJ2-6, the V gene TRBV6-5, with D perhaps matching TRBD1 (6 bases). Germline CDR1 is MNHEY and CDR2 is SVGAGI. Trimming took off 4 bases at V and 3 bases at J, with 10 bases between the two ends. This CDR3 comprises 15 residues.

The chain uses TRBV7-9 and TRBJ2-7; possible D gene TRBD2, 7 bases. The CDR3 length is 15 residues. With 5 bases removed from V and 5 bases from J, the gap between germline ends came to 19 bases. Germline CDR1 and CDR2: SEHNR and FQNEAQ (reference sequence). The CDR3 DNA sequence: TGTGCCAGCAGCCCTAGGGGGGGAACCTCGGACGAGCAGTACTTC. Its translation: CASSPRGGTSDEQYF.

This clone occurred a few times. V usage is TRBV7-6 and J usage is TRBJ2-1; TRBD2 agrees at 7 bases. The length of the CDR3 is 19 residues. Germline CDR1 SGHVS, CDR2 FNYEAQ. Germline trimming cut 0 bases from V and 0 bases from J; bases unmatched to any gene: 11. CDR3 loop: CASSLAWDYASSSYNEQFF. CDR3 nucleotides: TGTGCCAGCAGCTTAGCCTGGGACTACGCGTCTTCCTCCTACAATGAGCAGTTCTTC.

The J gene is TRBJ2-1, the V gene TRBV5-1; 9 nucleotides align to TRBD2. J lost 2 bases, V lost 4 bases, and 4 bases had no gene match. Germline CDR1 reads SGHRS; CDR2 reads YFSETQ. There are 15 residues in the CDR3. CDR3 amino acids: CASSAGGLPYNEQFF. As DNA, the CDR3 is TGCGCCAGCAGCGCGGGGGGGTTACCCTACAATGAGCAGTTCTTC.

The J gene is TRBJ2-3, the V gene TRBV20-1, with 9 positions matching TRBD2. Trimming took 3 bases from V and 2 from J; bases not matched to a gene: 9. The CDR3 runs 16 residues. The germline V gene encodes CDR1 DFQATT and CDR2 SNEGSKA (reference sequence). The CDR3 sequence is CSASGASGAHTDTQYF. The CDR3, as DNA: TGCAGTGCTAGTGGGGCTAGCGGGGCACACACAGATACGCAGTATTTT.

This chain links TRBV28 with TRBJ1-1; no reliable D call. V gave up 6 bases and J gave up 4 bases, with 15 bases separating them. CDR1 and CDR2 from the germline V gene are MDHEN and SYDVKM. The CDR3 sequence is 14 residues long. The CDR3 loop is CASRSGEGGTEAFF. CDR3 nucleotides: TGTGCCAGCAGGTCTGGGGAGGGTGGCACTGAAGCTTTCTTT.

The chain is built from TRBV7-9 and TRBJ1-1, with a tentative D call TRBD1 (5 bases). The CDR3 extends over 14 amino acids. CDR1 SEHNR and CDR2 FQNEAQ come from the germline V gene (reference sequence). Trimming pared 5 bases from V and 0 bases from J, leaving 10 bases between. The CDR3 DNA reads TGTGCCAGCAGCCCAGCAGGGATGAACACTGAAGCTTTCTTT. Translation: CASSPAGMNTEAFF.

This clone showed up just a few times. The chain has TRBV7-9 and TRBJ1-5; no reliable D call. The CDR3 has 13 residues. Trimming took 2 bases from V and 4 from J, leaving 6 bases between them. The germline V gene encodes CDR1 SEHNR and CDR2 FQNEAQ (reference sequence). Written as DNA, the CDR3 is TGTGCCAGCAGCTTACAGGAAAATCAGCCCCAGCATTTT. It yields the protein CASSLQENQPQHF.

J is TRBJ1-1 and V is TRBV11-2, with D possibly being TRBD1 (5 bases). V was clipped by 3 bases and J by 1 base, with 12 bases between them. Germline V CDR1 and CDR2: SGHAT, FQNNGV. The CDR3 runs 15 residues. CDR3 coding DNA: TGTGCCAGCAGCTTGGGGCCTGGTAGGAACACTGAAGCTTTCTTT. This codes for CASSLGPGRNTEAFF.

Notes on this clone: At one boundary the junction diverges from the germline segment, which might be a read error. CDR3 loop: CASSRASGVGYNKQFF. The DNA for the CDR3 is TGCGCCAGCAGCCGTGCCTCGGGGGTTGGATACAATAAGCAGTTCTTC. The J gene is TRBJ2-1, the V gene TRBV4-1; D is perhaps TRBD2 (6 bases). CDR1 and CDR2 (germline): MGHRA, YSYEKL. The CDR3 spans 16 residues.

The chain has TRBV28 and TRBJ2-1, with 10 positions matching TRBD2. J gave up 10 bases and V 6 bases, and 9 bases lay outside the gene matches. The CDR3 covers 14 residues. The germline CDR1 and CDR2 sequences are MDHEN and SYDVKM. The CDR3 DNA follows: TGTGCCAGCAGAGGTAATAGCGGGGGGAAGGAGCAGTTCTTC. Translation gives CASRGNSGGKEQFF.

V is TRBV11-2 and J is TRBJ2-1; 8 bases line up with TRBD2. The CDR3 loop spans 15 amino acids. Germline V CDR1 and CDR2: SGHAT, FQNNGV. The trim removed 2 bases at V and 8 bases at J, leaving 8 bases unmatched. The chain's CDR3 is CASSLTGTRVHEQFF. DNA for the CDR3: TGTGCCAGCAGCTTAACAGGGACTAGGGTCCATGAGCAGTTCTTC. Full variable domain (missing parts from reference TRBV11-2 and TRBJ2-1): EAGVAQSPRYKIIEKRQSVAFWCNPISGHATLYWYQQILGQGPKLLIQFQNNGVVDDSQLPKDRFSAERLKGVDSTLKIQPAKLEDSAVYLCASSLTGTRVHEQFFGPGTRLTVL.

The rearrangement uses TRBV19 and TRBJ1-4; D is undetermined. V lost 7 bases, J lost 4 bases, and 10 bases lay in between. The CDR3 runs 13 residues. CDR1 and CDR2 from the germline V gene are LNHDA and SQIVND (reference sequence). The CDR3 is CASNGASNEKLFF. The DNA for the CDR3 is TGTGCCAGTAATGGAGCAAGTAATGAAAAACTGTTTTTT.

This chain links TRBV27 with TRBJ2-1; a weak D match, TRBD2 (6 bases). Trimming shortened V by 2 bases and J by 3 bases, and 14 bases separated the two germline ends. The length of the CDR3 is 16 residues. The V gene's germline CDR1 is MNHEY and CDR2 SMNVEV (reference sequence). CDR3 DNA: TGTGCCAGCAGTTTAAGGGACTCCCAGGGCTACAATGAGCAGTTCTTC. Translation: CASSLRDSQGYNEQFF.

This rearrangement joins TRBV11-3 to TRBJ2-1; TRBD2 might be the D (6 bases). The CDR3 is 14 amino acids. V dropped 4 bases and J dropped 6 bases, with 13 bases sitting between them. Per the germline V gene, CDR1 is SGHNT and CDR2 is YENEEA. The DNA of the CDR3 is TGTGCCAGCAGCTCCGGGGGTTCCAGCAATGAGCAGTTCTTC. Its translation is CASSSGGSSNEQFF.

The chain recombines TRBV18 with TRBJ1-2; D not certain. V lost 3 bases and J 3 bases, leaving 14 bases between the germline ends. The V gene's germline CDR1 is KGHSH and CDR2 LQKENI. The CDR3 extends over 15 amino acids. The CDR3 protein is CASSPRTGMDYGYTF. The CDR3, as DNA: TGTGCCAGCTCACCCCGAACGGGTATGGACTATGGCTACACCTTC.

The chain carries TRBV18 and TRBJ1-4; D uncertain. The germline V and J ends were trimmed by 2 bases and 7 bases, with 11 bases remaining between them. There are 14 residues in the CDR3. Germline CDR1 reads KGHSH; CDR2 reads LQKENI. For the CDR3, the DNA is TGTGCCAGCTCACCAGAAGCGGGAGGTGAAAAACTGTTTTTT. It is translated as CASSPEAGGEKLFF.

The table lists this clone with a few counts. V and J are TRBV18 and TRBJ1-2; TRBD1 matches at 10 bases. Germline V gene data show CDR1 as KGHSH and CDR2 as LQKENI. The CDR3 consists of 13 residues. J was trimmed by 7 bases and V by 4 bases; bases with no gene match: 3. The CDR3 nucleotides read TGTGCCAGCTCACTTGGACAGGGGGTTGGCTACACCTTC. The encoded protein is CASSLGQGVGYTF. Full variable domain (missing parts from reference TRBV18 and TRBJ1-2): NAGVMQNPRHLVRRRGQEARLRCSPMKGHSHVYWYRQLPEEGLKFMVYLQKENIIDESGMPKERFSAEFPKEGPSILRIQQVVRGDSAAYFCASSLGQGVGYTFGSGTRLTVV.

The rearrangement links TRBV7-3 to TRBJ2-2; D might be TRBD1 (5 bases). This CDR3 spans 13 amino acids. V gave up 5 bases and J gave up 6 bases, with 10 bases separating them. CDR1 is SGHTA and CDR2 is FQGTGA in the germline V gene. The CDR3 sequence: CASSPLGPGELFF. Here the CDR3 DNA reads TGTGCCAGCAGCCCCCTGGGGCCCGGGGAGCTGTTTTTT.

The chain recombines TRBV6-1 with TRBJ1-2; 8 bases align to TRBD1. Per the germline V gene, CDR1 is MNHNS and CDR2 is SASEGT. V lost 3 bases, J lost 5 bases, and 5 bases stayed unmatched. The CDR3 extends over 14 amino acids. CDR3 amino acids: CASSEPQGVYGYTF. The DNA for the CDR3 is TGTGCCAGCAGTGAGCCACAGGGGGTTTATGGCTACACCTTC.

CDR3 protein: CASSAWAEGSPLHF. The CDR3 DNA follows: TGTGCCAGTAGCGCCTGGGCCGAGGGATCACCCCTCCACTTT. The V gene is TRBV19, the J gene TRBJ1-6; no reliable D call. Trimming cost V 6 bases and J 10 bases, with 16 bases left between them. This CDR3 contains 14 residues. Germline loops: CDR1 LNHDA, CDR2 SQIVND (reference sequence).

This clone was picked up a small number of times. For the CDR3, the DNA is TGTGCCAGTAGTATAGAGAGGAACACCGGGGAGCTGTTTTTT. Amino acid sequence: CASSIERNTGELFF. The chain has TRBV19 and TRBJ2-2; no firm D call. There are 14 residues in the CDR3. Germline lookup yields CDR1 LNHDA and CDR2 SQIVND (reference sequence). The V end lost 0 bases, the J end lost 1 base, and 3 bases lay between the germline ends.

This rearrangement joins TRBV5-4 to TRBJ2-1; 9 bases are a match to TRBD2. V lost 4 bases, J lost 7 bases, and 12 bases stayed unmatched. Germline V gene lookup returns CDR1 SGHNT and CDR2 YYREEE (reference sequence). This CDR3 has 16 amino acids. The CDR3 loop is CASSLGSGLAGNEQFF. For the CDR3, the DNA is TGTGCCAGCAGCCTTGGGTCGGGACTAGCCGGAAATGAGCAGTTCTTC.